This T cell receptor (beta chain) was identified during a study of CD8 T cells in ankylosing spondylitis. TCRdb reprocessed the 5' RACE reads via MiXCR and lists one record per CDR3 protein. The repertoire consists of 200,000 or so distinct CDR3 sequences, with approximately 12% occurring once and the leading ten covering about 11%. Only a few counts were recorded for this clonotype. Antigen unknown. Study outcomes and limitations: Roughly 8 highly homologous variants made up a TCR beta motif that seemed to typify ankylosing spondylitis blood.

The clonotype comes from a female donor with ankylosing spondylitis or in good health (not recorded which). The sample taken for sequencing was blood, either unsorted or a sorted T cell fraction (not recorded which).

The chain's CDR3 is CASSPRTSGTVRQFF. DNA of the CDR3: TGTGCCAGCAGCCCCCGGACTAGCGGGACTGTACGGCAGTTCTTC. The gene calls are TRBV5-5 and TRBJ2-1, with TRBD2 matching over 12 bases. Per the germline V gene, CDR1 is SGHKS and CDR2 is YYEKEE (reference sequence). The CDR3 runs 15 residues. V lost 4 bases and J lost 12; bases outside the gene matches: 11.